The clone carrying this TCR beta chain was picked up one time. Germline V CDR1 and CDR2: MNHEY, SVGAGI. This CDR3 comprises 15 residues. The V gene lost 0 bases and the J gene lost 8 bases, with 13 bases spanning the gap. The entry originates in a study of radiation and T cells in renal cell carcinoma. Profiled with immunoSEQ multiplex PCR; TCRdb holds only in-frame clones, not every one. The sample lists just over 95,000 clones, around 88% occurring once. This sample's time point: baseline pretreatment blood. The treatment is: 15 Gy SBRT to primary tumor, nephrectomy 4 weeks later. Radiation-treated patients gave blood at baseline, week 2 and week 4. Clear cell pathology was present in this patient's renal cell carcinoma.

Sample: blood, taken from a patient whose treatment included radiotherapy and nephrectomy. The chain recombines TRBV6-5 with TRBJ1-4, with TRBD1 as a possible D gene (6 bases). The TCR was taken from a man aged 50 to 59 with renal cell carcinoma. DNA of the CDR3: TGTGCCAGCAGTTACTCGCCAGGGGCGGGGGAAAAACTGTTTTTT. This gives the protein CASSYSPGAGEKLFF.